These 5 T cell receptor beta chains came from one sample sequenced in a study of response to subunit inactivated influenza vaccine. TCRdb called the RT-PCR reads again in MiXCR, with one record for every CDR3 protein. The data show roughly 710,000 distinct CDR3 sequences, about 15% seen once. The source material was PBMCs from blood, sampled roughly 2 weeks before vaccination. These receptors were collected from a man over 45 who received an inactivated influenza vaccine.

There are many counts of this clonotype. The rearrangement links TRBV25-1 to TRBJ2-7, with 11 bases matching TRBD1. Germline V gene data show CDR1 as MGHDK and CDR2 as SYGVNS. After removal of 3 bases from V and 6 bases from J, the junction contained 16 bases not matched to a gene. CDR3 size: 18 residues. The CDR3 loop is CASSDVRTGGARGLEQYF. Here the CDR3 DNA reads TGTGCCAGCAGTGATGTAAGGACAGGGGGCGCAAGGGGTCTCGAGCAGTACTTC.

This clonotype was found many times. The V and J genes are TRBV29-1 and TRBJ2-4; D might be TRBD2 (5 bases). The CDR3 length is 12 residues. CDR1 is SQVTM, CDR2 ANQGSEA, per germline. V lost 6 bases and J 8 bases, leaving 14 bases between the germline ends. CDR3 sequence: CSVMDGGDIQYF. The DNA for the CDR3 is TGCAGCGTGATGGACGGAGGTGACATTCAGTACTTC.

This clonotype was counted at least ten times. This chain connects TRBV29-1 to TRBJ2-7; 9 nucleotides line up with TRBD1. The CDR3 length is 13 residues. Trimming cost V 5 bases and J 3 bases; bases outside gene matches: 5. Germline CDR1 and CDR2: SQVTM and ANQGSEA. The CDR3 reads CSVSPDRGYEQYF. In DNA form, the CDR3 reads TGCAGCGTTTCGCCGGACAGGGGCTACGAGCAGTACTTC.

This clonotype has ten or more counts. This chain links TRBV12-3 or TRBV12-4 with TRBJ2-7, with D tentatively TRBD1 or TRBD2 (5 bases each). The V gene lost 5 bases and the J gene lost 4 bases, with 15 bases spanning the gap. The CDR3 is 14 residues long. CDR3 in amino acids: CASSPEGIRYEQYF. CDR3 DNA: TGTGCCAGCAGTCCCGAGGGGATTCGTTACGAGCAGTACTTC.

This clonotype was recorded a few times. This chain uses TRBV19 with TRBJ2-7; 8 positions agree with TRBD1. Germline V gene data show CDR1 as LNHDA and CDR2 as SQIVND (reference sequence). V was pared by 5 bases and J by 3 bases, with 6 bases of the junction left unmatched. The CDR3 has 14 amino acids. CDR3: CASSFGDRNYEQYF. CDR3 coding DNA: TGTGCCAGTAGTTTTGGGGACAGGAACTACGAGCAGTACTTC.